This TCR beta chain stems from a study of T cell repertoires in ileal Crohn's disease. Germline CDR1 is GTSNPN and CDR2 is SVGIG (reference sequence). The CDR3 covers 11 residues. The V end lost 4 bases, the J end lost 4 bases, and 8 bases lay between the germline ends. Study-wide results and caveats: Active smokers at surgery had more clonal expansions than non-smokers. Sorted CD8 T cells held more high-frequency clones than CD4. Endoscopic recurrence occurred in every patient whose clonality exceeded 26.8%.

Remarks on this clone: Its antigen remains unidentified.

The table came from immunoSEQ multiplex PCR; TCRdb's copy has only in-frame clones and leaves some out. The profile covers tens of thousands of clones, with around 80% appearing a single time and 5.5% to 7% taken by the ten largest. Patients were adults with ileal or ileocolonic Crohn's disease needing resection. The source is an adult with Crohn's disease. J is TRBJ2-7 and V is TRBV30; D perhaps matches TRBD1 (6 bases). The sample taken for sequencing was ileal tissue. The CDR3 here is CAWTDRYEQYF. CDR3 DNA: TGTGCCTGGACCGACAGGTACGAGCAGTACTTC.